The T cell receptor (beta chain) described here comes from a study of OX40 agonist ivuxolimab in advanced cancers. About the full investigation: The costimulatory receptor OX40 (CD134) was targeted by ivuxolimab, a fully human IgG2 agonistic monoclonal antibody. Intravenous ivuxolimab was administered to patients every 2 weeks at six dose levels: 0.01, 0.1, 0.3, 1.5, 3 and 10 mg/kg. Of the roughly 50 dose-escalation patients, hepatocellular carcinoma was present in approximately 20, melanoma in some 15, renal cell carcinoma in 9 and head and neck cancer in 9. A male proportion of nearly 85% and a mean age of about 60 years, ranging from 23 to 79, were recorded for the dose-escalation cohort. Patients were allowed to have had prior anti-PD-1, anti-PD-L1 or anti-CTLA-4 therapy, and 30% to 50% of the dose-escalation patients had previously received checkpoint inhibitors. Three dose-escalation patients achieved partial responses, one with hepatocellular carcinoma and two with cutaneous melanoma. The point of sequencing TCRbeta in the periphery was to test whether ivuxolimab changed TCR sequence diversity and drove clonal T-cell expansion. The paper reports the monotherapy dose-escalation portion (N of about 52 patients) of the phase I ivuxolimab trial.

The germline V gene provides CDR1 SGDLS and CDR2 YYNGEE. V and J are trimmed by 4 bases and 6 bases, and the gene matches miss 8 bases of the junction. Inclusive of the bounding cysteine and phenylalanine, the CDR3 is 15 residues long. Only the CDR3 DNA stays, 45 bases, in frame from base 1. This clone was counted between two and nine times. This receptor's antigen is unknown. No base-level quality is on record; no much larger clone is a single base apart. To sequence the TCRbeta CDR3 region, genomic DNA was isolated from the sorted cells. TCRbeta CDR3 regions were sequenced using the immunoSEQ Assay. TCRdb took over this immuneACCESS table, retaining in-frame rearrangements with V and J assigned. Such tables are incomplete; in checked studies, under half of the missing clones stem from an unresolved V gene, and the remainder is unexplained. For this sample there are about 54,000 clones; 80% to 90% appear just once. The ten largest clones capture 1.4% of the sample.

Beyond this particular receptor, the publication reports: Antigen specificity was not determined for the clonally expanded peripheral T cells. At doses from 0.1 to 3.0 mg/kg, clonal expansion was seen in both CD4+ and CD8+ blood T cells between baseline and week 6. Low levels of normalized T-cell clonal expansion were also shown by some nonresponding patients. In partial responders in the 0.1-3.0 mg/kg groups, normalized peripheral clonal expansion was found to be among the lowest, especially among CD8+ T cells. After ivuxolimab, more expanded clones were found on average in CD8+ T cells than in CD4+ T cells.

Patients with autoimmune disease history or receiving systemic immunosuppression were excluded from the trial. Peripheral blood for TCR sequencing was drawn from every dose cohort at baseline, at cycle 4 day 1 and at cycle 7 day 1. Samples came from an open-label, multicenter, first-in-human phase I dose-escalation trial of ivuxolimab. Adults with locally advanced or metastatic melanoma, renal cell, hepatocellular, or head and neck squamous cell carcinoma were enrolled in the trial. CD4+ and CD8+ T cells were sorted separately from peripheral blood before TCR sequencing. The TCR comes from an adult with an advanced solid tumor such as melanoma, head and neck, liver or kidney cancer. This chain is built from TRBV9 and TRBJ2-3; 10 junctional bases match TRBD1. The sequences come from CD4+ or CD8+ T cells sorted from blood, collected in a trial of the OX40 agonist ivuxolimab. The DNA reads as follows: TGTGCCAGCAGCCCCGAGGGACAGGGGTGGGATACGCAGTATTTT. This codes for CASSPEGQGWDTQYF.